The rows below give T cell receptor beta chains drawn from one sample of a study of blood T cell repertoires in COVID-19. The table came from immunoSEQ multiplex PCR; TCRdb's copy has only in-frame clones and leaves some out. The sample has 150,000 to 200,000 clones, approximately 87% seen once. The specimen was PBMCs or T cells enriched from blood (not recorded which). These receptors were taken from a woman between 45 and 60 years old who had recovered from COVID-19. The CDR3 runs from the conserved cysteine through the conserved F or W. D genes are given only for firm matches. Some rows have no size entry. The others give once, few or many, or a class for an expanded clone.

d_gene: NA
abundance: NA
v_gene: TRBV4-1
j_gene: TRBJ1-1
CDR3aa: CASSPGGRGLTEAFF
CDR3nt: TGCGCCAGCAGCCCGGGGGGCAGGGGTTTAACTGAAGCTTTCTTT

d_gene: NA
abundance: few
v_gene: TRBV5-6
j_gene: TRBJ2-5
CDR3aa: CASSWGVGDSGETQYF
CDR3nt: TGTGCCAGCAGCTGGGGGGTCGGGGACTCCGGTGAGACCCAGTACTTC

d_gene: TRBD1
abundance: NA
v_gene: TRBV5-8
j_gene: TRBJ1-1
CDR3aa: CASRGDRGGTEAFF
CDR3nt: TGTGCCAGCAGGGGGGACAGGGGTGGAACTGAAGCTTTCTTT

d_gene: NA
abundance: NA
v_gene: TRBV28
j_gene: TRBJ2-6
CDR3aa: CASSFKQGKLSSGANVLTF
CDR3nt: TGTGCCAGCAGTTTTAAGCAGGGCAAGCTCAGCTCTGGGGCCAACGTCCTGACTTTC

d_gene: NA
abundance: NA
v_gene: TRBV4-3
j_gene: TRBJ1-5
CDR3aa: CASSQGAAGASNQPQHF
CDR3nt: TGCGCCAGCAGCCAAGGAGCGGCAGGGGCGAGCAATCAGCCCCAGCATTTT

d_gene: TRBD2
abundance: NA
v_gene: TRBV12-3/TRBV12-4
j_gene: TRBJ2-1
CDR3aa: CASSLGGNEQFF
CDR3nt: TGTGCCAGCAGCCTGGGGGGGAATGAGCAGTTCTTC

d_gene: TRBD2
abundance: NA
v_gene: TRBV2
j_gene: TRBJ2-2
CDR3aa: CASLPRLAGTGELFF
CDR3nt: TGTGCCTCCCTGCCGAGACTAGCGGGCACCGGGGAGCTGTTTTTT

d_gene: NA
abundance: NA
v_gene: TRBV10-2
j_gene: TRBJ1-5
CDR3aa: CASSDSGGSNQPQHF
CDR3nt: TGCGCCAGCAGTGATTCGGGGGGAAGCAATCAGCCCCAGCATTTT

d_gene: NA
abundance: NA
v_gene: TRBV29-1
j_gene: TRBJ1-2
CDR3aa: CSVEVGGIYGYTF
CDR3nt: TGCAGCGTTGAAGTCGGAGGGATCTATGGCTACACCTTC

d_gene: NA
abundance: NA
v_gene: TRBV7-9
j_gene: TRBJ2-5
CDR3aa: CASSLNSREAETQYF
CDR3nt: TGTGCCAGCAGCTTAAACTCCAGGGAGGCAGAGACCCAGTACTTC